The clone carrying this T cell receptor beta chain has a handful of counts. This sample is part of a study of spatial heterogeneity in lung cancer. Across the study: Sequencing was performed on follow-up PBMC samples when available, collected at a median of roughly two years after resection. Detection consistently yielded more beta chains than alpha chains.

Every cDNA TCR molecule received its own unique molecular identifier. A single record per CDR3 protein comes from TCRdb applying MiXCR to the 5' RACE reads. This sample yields fewer than 25,000 distinct CDR3 sequences, of which over 7.5% are seen a single time; less than 25% belongs to the top ten. Described time point: blood at routine non-recurrence follow-up after resection. Whole RNA obtained from tumor, nontumor lung or frozen PBMC underwent sequencing without sorting. V lost 6 bases to trimming and J lost 2 bases; unmatched junction nucleotides: 2. This CDR3 region has 12 residues. CDR1 and CDR2 from the germline V gene are SQVTM and ANQGSEA.

The TCR comes from a male donor with early-stage non-small cell lung cancer. The V and J genes are TRBV29-1 and TRBJ2-7; TRBD1 matches 9 bases. This specimen consisted of PBMCs, obtained at follow-up. DNA of the CDR3: TGCAGCGTGGGACAGGGCACCTACGAGCAGTACTTC. Encoded protein: CSVGQGTYEQYF.